This T cell receptor beta chain emerged from a study of shared clonotypes between healthy human individuals. Some clones are missing from TCRdb's copy, which holds only in-frame ones; the method was immunoSEQ multiplex PCR. Of roughly 770,000 clones listed, about 96% are singletons. In the naive CD8 group, cells lacked CD45RO and were positively selected for CCR7, so terminally differentiated effector memory CD45RA+ cells were left out. All donors were healthy HIV-negative adults lacking recent acute infections or vaccinations. This TCR derives from a man between 25 and 39 years old in good health. Material: naive CD8+ T cells sorted from blood.

CDR3 DNA: TGCGCCAGCAGCCAAGATCTTGGGCTAGCGGACTACGAGCAGTACTTC. Its protein product is CASSQDLGLADYEQYF. V gene TRBV4-1 combines with J gene TRBJ2-7; 7 nucleotides line up with TRBD2. The J segment lost 3 bases and the V segment lost 0 bases, leaving 8 bases of the junction unmatched. Germline loops: CDR1 MGHRA, CDR2 YSYEKL. This CDR3 spans 16 amino acids.